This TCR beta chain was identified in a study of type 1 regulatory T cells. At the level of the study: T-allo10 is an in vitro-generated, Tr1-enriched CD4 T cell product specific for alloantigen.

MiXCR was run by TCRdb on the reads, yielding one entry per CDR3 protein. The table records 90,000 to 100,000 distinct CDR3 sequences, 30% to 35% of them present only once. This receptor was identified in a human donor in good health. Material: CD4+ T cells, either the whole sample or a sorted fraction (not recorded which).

The CDR3 sequence: CSVGGRNQPQHF. CDR3 coding DNA: TGCAGCGTGGGGGGGAGGAATCAGCCCCAGCATTTT. The genes are TRBV29-1 and TRBJ1-5; a weak D match, TRBD1 (5 bases). The germline V gene encodes CDR1 SQVTM and CDR2 ANQGSEA. Deletions cut 6 bases from V and 4 bases from J, with 10 bases between. CDR3 length: 12 residues.